A single sample is the source of the 13 T cell receptor beta chains below, sequenced in a study of CD8+ T cells in alopecia areata. Extracted RNA was reverse transcribed, and the resulting cDNA served as sequencing template. The method was immunoSEQ multiplex PCR; TCRdb's version includes in-frame clones alone and lacks a portion of them. The table lists 140,000 to 150,000 clones, approximately 65% of them singletons. Sequencing used CD8+ T cells sorted from blood. The origin of the receptors is a human donor in good health.

The genes are TRBV7-8 and TRBJ2-5, with 8 bases aligning to TRBD2. The CDR3 length is 16 residues. Trimming removed 6 bases from V and 3 bases from J; junction bases left unmatched: 12. Looked up from germline, CDR1 is SGHVS and CDR2 is FQNEAQ. The CDR3 spells CASRHPTGGAKETQYF. In DNA, the CDR3 is TGTGCCAGCAGACATCCGACCGGGGGGGCGAAAGAGACCCAGTACTTC.

The genes are TRBV2 and TRBJ2-2, with TRBD2 identical over 12 bases. V lost 5 bases, J lost 0 bases, and 4 bases stayed unmatched. Germline values: CDR1 SNHLY, CDR2 FYNNEI. This CDR3 is built from 17 residues. The CDR3 here is CASSRLAGASNTGELFF. CDR3 sequence (DNA): TGTGCCAGCAGTAGACTAGCGGGAGCTTCGAACACCGGGGAGCTGTTTTTT.

V usage is TRBV6-5 and J usage is TRBJ2-3; maybe TRBD2 (5 bases). Germline lookup yields CDR1 MNHEY and CDR2 SVGAGI. V gave up 4 bases and J gave up 4 bases, with 18 bases separating them. This CDR3 is 16 amino acids long. CDR3 in amino acids: CASSFGEPSFPDTQYF. CDR3 coding DNA: TGTGCCAGCAGTTTCGGGGAGCCCTCCTTTCCAGATACGCAGTATTTT.

CDR3 nucleotides: TGCAGCGCCGTGGGGACAGAGGACAATGAGCAGTTCTTC. Translated: CSAVGTEDNEQFF. The V call is TRBV29-1, the J call TRBJ2-1; 7 bases match TRBD1. After removal of 7 bases from V and 5 bases from J, the junction contained 8 bases not matched to a gene. CDR1 and CDR2 from the germline V gene are SQVTM and ANQGSEA. This CDR3 spans 13 amino acids.

This sequence joins TRBV28 and TRBJ2-4, with D perhaps matching TRBD2 (5 bases). The V and J ends lost 2 bases and 8 bases respectively, with 10 bases between them. In germline, CDR1 is MDHEN, CDR2 SYDVKM. The CDR3 sequence is 13 residues long. CDR3 protein: CASSLAGFDIQYF. CDR3 DNA: TGTGCCAGCAGTTTAGCGGGTTTCGACATTCAGTACTTC.

CDR3 sequence (DNA): TGTGCCAGCAGTTCCCAGGGTAATGGCTACAATGAGCAGTTCTTC. The encoded protein is CASSSQGNGYNEQFF. This chain uses TRBV27 with TRBJ2-1; a possible D gene is TRBD1 (5 bases). V shed 4 bases and J shed 3 bases, with 13 bases lying between them. The CDR3 spans 15 residues. The germline gives CDR1 MNHEY, CDR2 SMNVEV (reference sequence).

This clone came up a few times. The chain recombines TRBV7-9 with TRBJ2-1, with 7 nucleotides matching TRBD1. The V gene's germline CDR1 is SEHNR and CDR2 FQNEAQ (reference sequence). This CDR3 is built from 16 residues. J gave up 6 bases and V 5 bases, and 13 bases lay outside the gene matches. The CDR3 loop is CASSPSLGGAANEQFF. The CDR3 region has the DNA TGTGCCAGCAGCCCCTCGTTAGGGGGCGCTGCCAATGAGCAGTTCTTC.

The V gene is TRBV5-6, the J gene TRBJ2-2, with D uncertain. The CDR3 spans 14 residues. Germline V gives CDR1 SGHDT, CDR2 YYEEEE. The V and J ends lost 0 bases and 1 base respectively, with 4 bases between them. CDR3 in amino acids: CASSLGQNTGELFF. The CDR3 region has the DNA TGTGCCAGCAGCTTGGGACAGAACACCGGGGAGCTGTTTTTT.

The CDR3 spells CASSTDRGRETQYF. The CDR3 nucleotides read TGTGCCAGCAGCACGGACAGGGGGCGCGAGACCCAGTACTTC. The chain has TRBV7-9 and TRBJ2-5; 11 bases are shared with TRBD1. The CDR3 spans 14 residues. V dropped 5 bases and J dropped 5; count of bases not matched to a gene: 4. Germline V gives CDR1 SEHNR, CDR2 FQNEAQ (reference sequence).

The chain combines TRBV2 with TRBJ2-7; D may be TRBD2 (6 bases). V shed 9 bases and J shed 3 bases, with 15 bases lying between them. Germline V gene lookup returns CDR1 SNHLY and CDR2 FYNNEI. The CDR3 length is 13 residues. CDR3 amino acids: CARGRETSYEQYF. In DNA, the CDR3 is TGTGCCAGGGGTCGGGAGACTAGCTACGAGCAGTACTTC.

The chain combines TRBV11-2 with TRBJ2-7; 11 bases are shared with TRBD1. Germline-derived CDR1 and CDR2 are SGHAT and FQNNGV. With V trimmed by 0 bases and J by 3 bases, 1 base remained unmatched. This CDR3 spans 15 amino acids. The CDR3: CASSLEGQGVYEQYF. The CDR3 DNA reads TGTGCCAGCAGCTTAGAGGGACAGGGGGTCTACGAGCAGTACTTC.

This chain uses TRBV6-5 with TRBJ1-1, with 8 bases fitting TRBD1. The germline gives CDR1 MNHEY, CDR2 SVGAGI. V dropped 5 bases and J dropped 6; count of bases not matched to a gene: 8. The CDR3 has 14 residues. The CDR3 sequence: CASSVPDREAEAFF. For the CDR3, the DNA is TGTGCCAGCAGTGTTCCGGACAGGGAGGCTGAAGCTTTCTTT.

The CDR3 sequence is CASRSGRATYEQFF. The CDR3 coding sequence is TGTGCCAGCAGGAGCGGGAGGGCCACCTATGAGCAGTTCTTC. The V gene is TRBV2, the J gene TRBJ2-1; TRBD2 matches at 10 bases. V gave up 6 bases and J gave up 8 bases; unmatched junction bases: 7. Germline lookup yields CDR1 SNHLY and CDR2 FYNNEI. The CDR3 covers 14 residues. Full variable domain (outside the CDR3, taken from reference TRBV2 and TRBJ2-1): EPEVTQTPSHQVTQMGQEVILRCVPISNHLYFYWYRQILGQKVEFLVSFYNNEISEKSEIFDDQFSVERPDGSNFTLKIRSTKLEDSAMYFCASRSGRATYEQFFGPGTRLTVL.